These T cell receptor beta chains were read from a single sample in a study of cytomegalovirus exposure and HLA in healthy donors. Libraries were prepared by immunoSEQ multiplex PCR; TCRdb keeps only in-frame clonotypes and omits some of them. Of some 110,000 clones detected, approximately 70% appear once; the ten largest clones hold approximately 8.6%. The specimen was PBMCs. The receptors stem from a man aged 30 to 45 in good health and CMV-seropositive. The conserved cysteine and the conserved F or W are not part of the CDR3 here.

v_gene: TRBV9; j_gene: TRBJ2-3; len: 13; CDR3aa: ASSVAGTSTDTQY
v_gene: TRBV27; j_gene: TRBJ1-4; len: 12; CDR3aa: ASSFRTGVEKLF
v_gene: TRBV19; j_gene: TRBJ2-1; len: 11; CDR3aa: ASTGQVRNEQF
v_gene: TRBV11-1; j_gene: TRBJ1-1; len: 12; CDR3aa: ASSTSTGVAEAF
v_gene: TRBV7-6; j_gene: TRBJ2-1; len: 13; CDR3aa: ASSPERENWGEQF
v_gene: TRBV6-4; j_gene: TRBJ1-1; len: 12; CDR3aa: ASSPSRGNTEAF
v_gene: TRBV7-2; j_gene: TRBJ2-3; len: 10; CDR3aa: ASSPGRLAKY
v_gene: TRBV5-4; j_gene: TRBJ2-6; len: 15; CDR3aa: ASSSTAYRSGANVLT
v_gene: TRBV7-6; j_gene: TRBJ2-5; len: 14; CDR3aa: ASSFLSAGGKETQY
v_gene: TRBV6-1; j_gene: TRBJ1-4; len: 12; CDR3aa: ASSERGLGEKLF
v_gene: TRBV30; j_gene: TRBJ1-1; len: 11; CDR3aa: AWSVQGVLGAF
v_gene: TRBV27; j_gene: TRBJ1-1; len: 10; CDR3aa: ASSSRVTEAF
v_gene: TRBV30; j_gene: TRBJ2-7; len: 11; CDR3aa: AWSVSGNYEQY
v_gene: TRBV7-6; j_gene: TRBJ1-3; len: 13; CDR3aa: ASSRDPGQRNTIY
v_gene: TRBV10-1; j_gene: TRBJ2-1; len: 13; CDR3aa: ASSEKQGRYNEQF
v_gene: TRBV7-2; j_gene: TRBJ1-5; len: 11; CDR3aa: ASSLYPNQPQH
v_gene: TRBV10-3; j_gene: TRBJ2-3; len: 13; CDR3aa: AVRRDKEAPDTQY
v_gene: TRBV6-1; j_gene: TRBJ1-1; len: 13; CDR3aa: ASSKGGVLNTEAF
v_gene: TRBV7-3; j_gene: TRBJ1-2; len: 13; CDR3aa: ASSPGTGGNYGYT
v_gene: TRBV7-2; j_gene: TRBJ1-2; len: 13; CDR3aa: ASTVTTGTPYGYT
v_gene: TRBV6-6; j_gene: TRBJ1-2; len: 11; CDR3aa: ASSPGQDYGYT
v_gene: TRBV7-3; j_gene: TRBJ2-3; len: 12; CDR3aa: ASSSGTSADTQY
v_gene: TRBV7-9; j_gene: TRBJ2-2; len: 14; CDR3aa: ASSFDGLGNTGELF
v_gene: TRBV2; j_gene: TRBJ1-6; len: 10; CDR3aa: ASTQENSPLH
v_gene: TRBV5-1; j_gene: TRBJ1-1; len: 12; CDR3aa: ASESGVQSTEAF
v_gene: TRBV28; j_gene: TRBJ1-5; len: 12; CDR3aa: ASSLTIANQPQH
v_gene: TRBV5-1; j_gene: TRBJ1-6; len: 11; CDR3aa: ASSLELNSPLH
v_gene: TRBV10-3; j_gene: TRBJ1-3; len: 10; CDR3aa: AISEGRNTIY
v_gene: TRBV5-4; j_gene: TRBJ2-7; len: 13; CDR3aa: ASSLQGGGRYEQY
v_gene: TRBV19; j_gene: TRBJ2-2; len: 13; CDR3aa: ASSIVGGNTGELF
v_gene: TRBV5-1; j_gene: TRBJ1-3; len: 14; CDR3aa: ASSSDRGPSGNTIY
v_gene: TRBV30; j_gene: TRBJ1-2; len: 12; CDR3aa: AWSQRRINYGYT
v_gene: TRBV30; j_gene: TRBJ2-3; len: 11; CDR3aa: AWSVTSSGTQY
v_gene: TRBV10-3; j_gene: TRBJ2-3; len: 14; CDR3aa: AISESGRGRTDTQY
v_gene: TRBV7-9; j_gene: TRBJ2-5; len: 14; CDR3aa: ASSQGQGSRKETQY
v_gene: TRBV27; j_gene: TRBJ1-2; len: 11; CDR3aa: ASSLGQANGYT
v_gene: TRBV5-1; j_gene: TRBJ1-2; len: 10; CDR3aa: ASTTDRRGYT
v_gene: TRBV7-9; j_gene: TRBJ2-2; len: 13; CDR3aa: ASSSGLGSGGELF
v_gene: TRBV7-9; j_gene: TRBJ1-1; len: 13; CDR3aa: ASSLAAQGETEAF
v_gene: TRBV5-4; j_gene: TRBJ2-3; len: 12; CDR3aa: ASSQDRATDTQY
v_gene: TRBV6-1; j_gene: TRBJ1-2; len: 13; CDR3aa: ASSVGDRAGYGYT
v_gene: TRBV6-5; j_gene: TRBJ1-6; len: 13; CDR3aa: ASSTRGSIRSPLH
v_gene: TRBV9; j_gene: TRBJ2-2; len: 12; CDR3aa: ATGQFSNTGELF